The 3 T cell receptor beta chains below were found in one sample sequenced in a study of T cell responses to AZD1222 COVID-19 vaccine. Measured with immunoSEQ multiplex PCR; TCRdb has only the in-frame clones, and not every one. The sample consists of 80,000 to 100,000 clones, roughly nine tenths of them appearing once. Sample: peripheral blood, taken on day 0 of AZD1222 vaccination. These receptors were collected from an adult in good health.

The rearrangement links TRBV29-1 to TRBJ2-5; TRBD1 is a possible D gene (6 bases). V dropped 7 bases and J dropped 7 bases, with 16 bases sitting between them. This CDR3 comprises 12 residues. In germline, CDR1 is SQVTM, CDR2 ANQGSEA. The CDR3 reads CSAGHGAGTQYF. In DNA form, the CDR3 reads TGCAGCGCGGGACATGGGGCGGGGACCCAGTACTTC.

This chain links TRBV29-1 with TRBJ1-2; 7 bases match TRBD1. The CDR3 has 13 residues. Trimming at V came to 7 bases and at J to 2 bases, leaving 7 bases not matched to a gene. Germline-derived CDR1 and CDR2 are SQVTM and ANQGSEA. CDR3 nucleotide sequence: TGCAGCGCCACGACAGGGACCAACTATGGCTACACCTTC. It is translated as CSATTGTNYGYTF.

V gene TRBV5-1 combines with J gene TRBJ1-3; D possibly corresponds to TRBD1 (6 bases). The V and J ends lost 4 bases and 7 bases respectively, with 18 bases between them. CDR1 SGHRS and CDR2 YFSETQ come from the germline V gene. The CDR3 is made up of 15 amino acids. CDR3 protein: CASSLAGTISNTIYF. CDR3 nucleotides: TGCGCCAGCAGCCTAGCCGGGACAATCTCCAACACCATATATTTT.